Following are 26 T cell receptor beta chains from one sample sequenced in a study of T cells after yellow fever vaccination. In TCRdb, the 5' RACE reads were re-called with MiXCR into one record per CDR3 protein. The profile covers about 240,000 distinct CDR3 sequences, with approximately 3.5% appearing a single time and under 20% taken by the ten largest. The sample was PBMCs, taken 15 days after the yellow fever booster vaccination. The receptors derive from a man between 18 and 35 years old who received the YFV17D yellow fever vaccine.

Ten or more counts support this clonotype. The chain uses TRBV7-2 and TRBJ2-7; tentatively, D is TRBD1 or TRBD2 (5 bases each). The CDR3 extends over 14 amino acids. Per the germline V gene, CDR1 is SGHTA and CDR2 is FQGNSA. Trimming removed 2 bases from V and 6 bases from J, with 14 bases in between. CDR3 sequence reads: CASSLYLGESEQYF. CDR3 sequence (DNA): TGTGCCAGCAGCTTATATCTGGGGGAGAGCGAGCAGTACTTC.

This rearrangement joins TRBV7-9 to TRBJ1-1, with unresolved D. The V gene lost 2 bases and the J gene lost 1 base, with 11 bases spanning the gap. Germline CDR1 is SEHNR and CDR2 is FQNEAQ (reference sequence). This CDR3 is built from 15 residues. The CDR3 here is CASSLPLGSNTEAFF. The CDR3 DNA sequence: TGTGCCAGCAGCTTACCCTTGGGATCGAACACTGAAGCTTTCTTT.

This clonotype was detected ten times or more. The V and J genes are TRBV28 and TRBJ2-5; possibly TRBD1 or TRBD2 for D (5 bases each). The CDR3 has 17 amino acids. V was pared by 3 bases and J by 0 bases, with 17 bases between. CDR1 is MDHEN, CDR2 SYDVKM, per germline. In DNA, the CDR3 is TGTGCCAGCAGTTTGCCAAAATTGGGGCGGGACCAAGAGACCCAGTACTTC. Translated: CASSLPKLGRDQETQYF.

This clonotype was counted a few times. The genes are TRBV23-1 and TRBJ2-6; possibly TRBD1 for D (6 bases). TRBV23-1 is placed among ORFs of uncertain function. The V and J ends lost 0 bases and 0 bases respectively, with 9 bases between them. This CDR3 region has 17 residues. CDR3 in DNA: TGCGCCAGCAGTCAATCGGACAGTTTCTCTGGGGCCAACGTCCTGACTTTC. Its translation: CASSQSDSFSGANVLTF.

This clonotype was counted ten times or more. The chain recombines TRBV5-1 with TRBJ2-1; D not resolved. Per the germline V gene, CDR1 is SGHRS and CDR2 is YFSETQ. Trimming took off 2 bases at V and 14 bases at J, with 11 bases between the two ends. The CDR3 is made up of 11 amino acids. The CDR3, as DNA: TGCGCCAGCAGCTTTGAGCGCGCAGAGTTCTTC. Residues: CASSFERAEFF.

This clonotype was seen at least ten times. The chain carries TRBV4-2 and TRBJ1-2, with 9 bases that match TRBD1. This CDR3 comprises 18 residues. V lost 4 bases to trimming and J lost 10 bases; unmatched junction nucleotides: 22. Germline loops: CDR1 LGHNA, CDR2 YNFKEQ. CDR3: CASSRVSKSPGTGNSYTF. CDR3 coding DNA: TGTGCCAGCAGCCGAGTTTCGAAAAGTCCCGGGACAGGGAATTCCTACACCTTC.

This clonotype was counted only a few times. This sequence joins TRBV12-3 or TRBV12-4 and TRBJ1-6; D is uncertain. The ends were cut back, 5 bases at V and 7 bases at J, with 3 bases in the middle. This CDR3 has 11 amino acids. In DNA form, the CDR3 reads TGTGCCAGCAGTGAAAATTCACCCCTCCACTTT. The encoded protein is CASSENSPLHF.

This clonotype occurred a few times. The gene calls are TRBV15 and TRBJ2-6, with TRBD2 as a possible D gene (6 bases). The CDR3 sequence is 16 residues long. Trimming cost V 8 bases and J 0 bases, with 14 bases left between them. Germline CDR1 is LNHNV and CDR2 is YYDKDF (reference sequence). For the CDR3, the DNA is TGTGCCACCGGAGGGGCCCACCACTCTGGGGCCAACGTCCTGACTTTC. Translation gives CATGGAHHSGANVLTF.

This clonotype was seen many times. The chain combines TRBV12-3 or TRBV12-4 with TRBJ1-5, with D possibly TRBD1 on 5 matching bases. The V end lost 3 bases, the J end lost 4 bases, and 10 bases lay between the germline ends. CDR3 length equals 14 residues. The CDR3 here is CASSFRTLNQPQHF. DNA for the CDR3: TGTGCCAGCAGTTTCCGGACACTTAATCAGCCCCAGCATTTT.

This clonotype came up many times. The J gene is TRBJ1-2, the V gene TRBV19, with 10 bases identical to TRBD1. The CDR3 has 16 residues. Germline loops: CDR1 LNHDA, CDR2 SQIVND (reference sequence). V dropped 6 bases and J dropped 4; count of bases not matched to a gene: 11. The CDR3 bases are TGTGCCAGTAGCCGACAGGGGGCAATTGGAAGCTATGGCTACACCTTC. Amino acids: CASSRQGAIGSYGYTF.

This clonotype was picked up many times. V and J are TRBV6-1 and TRBJ1-2; no definite D call. V was shortened by 2 bases and J by 4 bases, with 14 bases between the two germline ends. Germline CDR1 reads MNHNS; CDR2 reads SASEGT. This CDR3 region has 15 residues. CDR3 DNA: TGTGCCAGCAGTGAACCCCGGGCATCGGCCTATGGCTACACCTTC. Protein product: CASSEPRASAYGYTF.

This clonotype is medium-sized in the sample. This rearrangement joins TRBV13 to TRBJ1-1, with D unresolved. Per the germline V gene, CDR1 is PRHDT and CDR2 is FYEKMQ (reference sequence). V lost 0 bases to trimming and J lost 13 bases, with 18 bases between them. The CDR3 runs to 14 residues. CDR3 DNA sequence: TGTGCCAGCAGCTTAGGCCTAATGAGGAGGGTCGATTTCTTT. Protein product: CASSLGLMRRVDFF.

This clonotype was found many times. The rearrangement uses TRBV20-1 and TRBJ2-7, with no clear D. V was shortened by 3 bases and J by 6 bases, with 15 bases between the two germline ends. The CDR3 extends over 13 amino acids. CDR1 is DFQATT, CDR2 SNEGSKA, per germline (reference sequence). The CDR3 sequence is CSASRGDPGEQYF. The CDR3 DNA sequence: TGCAGTGCTAGTCGTGGGGATCCTGGCGAGCAGTACTTC.

There are many counts of this clonotype. The gene calls are TRBV5-1 and TRBJ2-7; 8 bases align to TRBD1. The CDR3 length is 14 residues. Germline-derived CDR1 and CDR2 are SGHRS and YFSETQ. In DNA, the CDR3 is TGCGCCAGCAGCTTGACCTCCGGGACAGGCACATTGTTCGTC. It encodes CASSLTSGTGTLFV.

A few counts support this clonotype. This chain joins TRBV5-1 and TRBJ2-5; 8 positions agree with TRBD2. The CDR3 consists of 17 residues. The trim removed 4 bases at V and 0 bases at J, leaving 11 bases unmatched. The germline V gene encodes CDR1 SGHRS and CDR2 YFSETQ. CDR3 loop: CASSPGVASGYQETQYF. For the CDR3, the DNA is TGCGCCAGCAGCCCCGGTGTTGCTAGCGGGTACCAAGAGACCCAGTACTTC.

This clonotype came up many times. CDR3 in DNA: TGTGCCAGCAGCTTAGCTCAACAAGAGACCCAGTACTTC. Encoded protein: CASSLAQQETQYF. The gene calls are TRBV7-2 and TRBJ2-5; D gene unclear. CDR3 length: 13 residues. V gave up 0 bases and J gave up 2 bases, with 4 bases separating them. Per germline, CDR1 SGHTA and CDR2 FQGNSA.

This clonotype has ten or more counts. The V gene is TRBV12-3 or TRBV12-4, the J gene TRBJ2-3; 9 nucleotides line up with TRBD2. Trimming took 4 bases from V and 3 from J; bases not matched to a gene: 8. This CDR3 is 16 amino acids long. The CDR3: CASSSPAGGGTDTQYF. As DNA, the CDR3 is TGTGCCAGCAGTTCCCCAGCGGGGGGAGGAACAGATACGCAGTATTTT.

The chain links TRBV7-2 to TRBJ2-1; D is undetermined. V was shortened by 1 base and J by 1 base, with 5 bases between the two germline ends. Germline CDR1 and CDR2: SGHTA and FQGNSA. CDR3 length: 14 residues. The CDR3 sequence: CASSLDLSYNEQFF. The CDR3 DNA follows: TGTGCCAGCAGCTTAGATCTGTCCTACAATGAGCAGTTCTTC.

This clonotype has at least ten counts. The chain has TRBV10-3 and TRBJ2-3; D is unresolved. V lost 5 bases and J lost 4, with 4 bases in between. The CDR3 has 11 residues. Looked up from germline, CDR1 is ENHRY and CDR2 is SYGVKD. DNA for the CDR3: TGTGCCATCAGTCGTGCAGATACGCAGTATTTT. It encodes CAISRADTQYF.

There are many counts of this clonotype. V usage is TRBV11-2 and J usage is TRBJ1-2, with 7 nucleotides matching TRBD1. V trimming: 2 bases; J trimming: 4 bases; junction bases outside the gene matches: 7. The length of the CDR3 is 15 residues. Germline CDR1 and CDR2: SGHAT and FQNNGV. The CDR3 nucleotides read TGTGCCAGCAGCTTATCGGATTCAGGGGGCTATGGCTACACCTTC. This translates into CASSLSDSGGYGYTF.

This clonotype was counted many times. This chain uses TRBV30 with TRBJ1-5; D remains unclear. V lost 3 bases and J lost 2, with 8 bases in between. This CDR3 has 13 residues. Germline CDR1 and CDR2: GTSNPN and SVGIG (reference sequence). The CDR3 reads CAWSGLRNQPQHF. The CDR3 nucleotides are TGTGCCTGGAGCGGACTGCGCAATCAGCCCCAGCATTTT.

The chain couples TRBV30 to TRBJ1-1; no reliable D call. Germline lookup yields CDR1 GTSNPN and CDR2 SVGIG (reference sequence). The CDR3 extends over 12 amino acids. The V and J ends lost 8 bases and 1 base respectively, with 11 bases between them. CDR3 sequence reads: CARTDWNTEAFF. The CDR3 DNA reads TGTGCCCGAACGGACTGGAACACTGAAGCTTTCTTT.

Many counts were recorded for this clonotype. This chain links TRBV6-6 with TRBJ2-1, with D possibly matching TRBD2 (6 bases). The germline CDR1 and CDR2 sequences are MNHNY and SVGAGI (reference sequence). Trimming stripped 5 bases from V and 8 bases from J, with 16 bases between. The CDR3 extends over 14 amino acids. Written as DNA, the CDR3 is TGTGCCAGCAGTCCCGGGGGTTCAGGATATGAGCAGTTCTTC. Protein product: CASSPGGSGYEQFF.

In this sample, this clonotype turned up a few times. The chain uses TRBV12-3 or TRBV12-4 and TRBJ1-4; 8 bases match TRBD1. This CDR3 is built from 16 residues. Germline trimming cut 7 bases from V and 8 bases from J; bases unmatched to any gene: 15. The CDR3: CASNPGQAALGEKLFF. CDR3 bases: TGTGCCAGCAACCCGGGACAGGCCGCTTTAGGAGAAAAACTGTTTTTT.

There are many counts of this clonotype. The chain uses TRBV20-1 and TRBJ2-5; TRBD2 aligns across 10 bases. The V gene's germline CDR1 is DFQATT and CDR2 SNEGSKA (reference sequence). The V gene end was trimmed by 6 bases and the J gene end by 2 bases; junction bases not matched to a gene: 3. The CDR3 totals 13 residues. The CDR3 region has the DNA TGCAGTGCAGGGGGACTAGCGCAAGAGACCCAGTACTTC. Residues: CSAGGLAQETQYF.

This clonotype was detected many times. The chain uses TRBV3-1 and TRBJ2-1; D not resolved. Germline V CDR1 and CDR2: LGHDT, YNNKEL (reference sequence). The germline V and J ends were trimmed by 0 bases and 0 bases, with 9 bases remaining between them. The CDR3 length is 16 residues. The CDR3 bases are TGTGCCAGCAGCCAAGAGTGGCGGAGCTCCTACAATGAGCAGTTCTTC. As protein: CASSQEWRSSYNEQFF.